This passage covers 28 T cell receptor beta chains from one sample sequenced in a study of metastatic and nonmetastatic thyroid tumors. Via MiXCR, TCRdb re-called the PCR reads. The table has around 22,000 clones, less than 20% seen once. Thyroid surgery was preceded by no treatment in any patient. Sequencing used adjacent normal tissue. These TCRs come from a male donor with papillary thyroid cancer or a benign thyroid nodule (not recorded which). Some clones in this sample may be carry-over from other donors' samples.

V and J are TRBV30 and TRBJ1-2; no reliable D call. Germline values: CDR1 GTSNPN, CDR2 SVGIG (reference sequence). V lost 1 base and J 2 bases, leaving 2 bases between the germline ends. The CDR3 spans 11 residues. CDR3 bases: TGTGCCTGGAGTGGCAACTATGGCTACACCTTC. This encodes CAWSGNYGYTF.

This clone was seen at least ten times. The chain uses TRBV5-6 and TRBJ2-1; 10 nucleotides agree with TRBD2. Germline V gene sequence: CDR1 SGHDT, CDR2 YYEEEE. Trimming removed 3 bases from V and 0 bases from J; junction bases left unmatched: 3. This CDR3 comprises 16 residues. The CDR3 region has the DNA TGTGCCAGCAGCTCGGCTAGCGGGAGCTCCTACAATGAGCAGTTCTTC. Translating it yields CASSSASGSSYNEQFF.

With respect to this clone: One end of the junction does not line up with germline, which may come from a read error. The gene calls are TRBV7-6 and TRBJ1-4; TRBD1 might be the D (5 bases). The CDR3 totals 17 residues. CDR1 and CDR2 (germline): SGHVS, FNYEAQ. The CDR3 DNA follows: TGTGCCAGCAGTCAGGCCGGGACTGGGTATTCTAATGAAAAACTCTTTTTT. It yields the protein CASSQAGTGYSNEKLFF.

On this clone itself: A much larger clone differs from this one at a single base, so this may be a read error. The chain uses TRBV30 and TRBJ2-4; 7 positions match TRBD1. There are 14 residues in the CDR3. Germline lookup yields CDR1 GTSNPN and CDR2 SVGIG (reference sequence). Germline trimming cut 5 bases from V and 0 bases from J; bases unmatched to any gene: 4. This CDR3 reads CAWLPGGAKNIQYF. DNA of the CDR3: TGTGCCTGGCTGCCAGGGGGAGCCAAAAACATTCAGTACTTC.

By share, this clone ranks as medium-sized. The V call is TRBV24-1, the J call TRBJ1-1, with 9 nucleotides matching TRBD1. V shed 1 base, J shed 11 bases, and the junction held 4 bases outside the gene matches. Germline loops: CDR1 KGHDR, CDR2 SFDVKD. There are 13 residues in the CDR3. DNA of the CDR3: TGTGCCACCAGTGATTTTTGGACAGGGGAGGCTTTCTTT. Translating gives CATSDFWTGEAFF.

The chain carries TRBV7-8 and TRBJ1-1, with D unresolved. The CDR3 sequence is 17 residues long. CDR1 and CDR2 (germline): SGHVS, FQNEAQ. V was trimmed by 5 bases and J by 3 bases, leaving 22 bases between them. In DNA form, the CDR3 reads TGTGCCAGCAGCCCACCGGGTCGGGTAATTAAAGACACTGAAGCTTTCTTT. Amino acids: CASSPPGRVIKDTEAFF.

Turning to this clone: A much larger clone lies one base from this, so it may be a read error. The sample holds other DNA sequences that translate to the same CDR3. The chain has TRBV6-1 and TRBJ2-5; 7 bases align to TRBD2. The CDR3 runs to 16 residues. V was pared by 5 bases and J by 7 bases, with 16 bases of the junction left unmatched. Germline values: CDR1 MNHNS, CDR2 SASEGT. The CDR3, as DNA: TGTGCCAGCAGTAGGAAATGGGGTAGTGGGGAGGGGACCCAGTACTTC. Protein: CASSRKWGSGEGTQYF.

V and J are TRBV12-3 or TRBV12-4 and TRBJ2-7; D is unresolved. The germline V and J ends were trimmed by 6 bases and 4 bases, with 13 bases remaining between them. CDR3 length: 13 residues. Here the CDR3 DNA reads TGTGCCAGCAGCCCGGACGTAAGATACGAGCAGTACTTC. Its translation: CASSPDVRYEQYF.

This clone was seen ten or more times. The rearrangement links TRBV6-1 to TRBJ2-3, with 11 bases matching TRBD1. The CDR3 spans 14 residues. Germline V gene data show CDR1 as MNHNS and CDR2 as SASEGT. V shed 7 bases, J shed 3 bases, and the junction held 3 bases outside the gene matches. The CDR3 here is CASTRDRGTDTQYF. The CDR3 nucleotides are TGTGCCAGCACGAGGGACAGGGGGACAGATACGCAGTATTTT.

This clone is medium-sized. The chain has TRBV28 and TRBJ2-7; D uncertain. Trimming stripped 6 bases from V and 2 bases from J, with 26 bases between. Germline V gene lookup returns CDR1 MDHEN and CDR2 SYDVKM. CDR3 length equals 18 residues. CDR3 in DNA: TGTGCCAGCAGCCATTACCAGCCCCAACGCGGCGAACCCTACGAGCAGTACTTC. Protein sequence: CASSHYQPQRGEPYEQYF.

The chain has TRBV7-2 and TRBJ2-5, with 15 positions matching TRBD2. Per the germline V gene, CDR1 is SGHTA and CDR2 is FQGNSA. This CDR3 has 17 amino acids. With 0 bases clipped from V and 4 bases from J, the junction kept 3 bases outside the gene matches. CDR3: CASSLAPGLAGGETQYF. CDR3 DNA sequence: TGTGCCAGCAGCTTAGCACCGGGACTAGCGGGAGGAGAGACCCAGTACTTC.

This clone was detected many times. The chain couples TRBV7-2 to TRBJ1-2; D uncertain. Germline CDR1 and CDR2: SGHTA and FQGNSA. V lost 1 base and J lost 4, with 10 bases in between. This CDR3 spans 14 amino acids. The CDR3, as DNA: TGTGCCAGCAGCTTAGACACGAATCTCTATGGCTACACCTTC. Translated, it gives CASSLDTNLYGYTF.

This clone showed up just a few times. No conserved phenylalanine or tryptophan ends this CDR3, so it is likely a read error. The rearrangement joins TRBV12-3 or TRBV12-4 to TRBJ2-2; D is unresolved. The CDR3 covers 12 residues. Trimming shortened V by 6 bases and J by 2 bases, and 4 bases separated the two germline ends. The CDR3 reads CASRRNTGELFS. CDR3 nucleotides: TGTGCCAGCAGGAGAAACACCGGGGAGCTGTTTTCT.

In this sample, this clone turned up once. The rearrangement uses TRBV30 and TRBJ2-7, with no clear D. CDR1 and CDR2 (germline): GTSNPN, SVGIG (reference sequence). This CDR3 is 11 amino acids long. Between the trimmed V and J ends, which lost 8 bases and 8 bases, there was a span of 16 bases. The CDR3 here is CARIRGVQQYF. The CDR3 nucleotides read TGTGCCCGGATTCGAGGCGTTCAGCAGTACTTC. The whole variable domain, filled in from reference TRBV30 and TRBJ2-7, reads SQTIHQWPATLVQPVGSPLSLECTVEGTSNPNLYWYRQAAGRGLQLLFYSVGIGQISSEVPQNLSASRPQDRQFILSSKKLLLSDSGFYLCARIRGVQQYFGPGTRLTVT.

This clone was detected only once. This chain connects TRBV11-2 to TRBJ2-2, with TRBD1 matching 8 bases. The V gene end was trimmed by 5 bases and the J gene end by 6 bases; junction bases not matched to a gene: 14. Germline CDR1 SGHAT, CDR2 FQNNGV. The CDR3 covers 17 residues. The CDR3 reads CASSPHPDRERPGELFF. The CDR3 DNA reads TGTGCCAGCAGCCCGCACCCGGACAGGGAGCGCCCCGGGGAGCTGTTTTTT. Full variable domain (rest looked up from reference TRBV11-2 and TRBJ2-2): EAGVAQSPRYKIIEKRQSVAFWCNPISGHATLYWYQQILGQGPKLLIQFQNNGVVDDSQLPKDRFSAERLKGVDSTLKIQPAKLEDSAVYLCASSPHPDRERPGELFFGEGSRLTVL.

This clone was seen at least ten times. The chain combines TRBV10-2 with TRBJ1-5, with 9 bases matching TRBD1. The length of the CDR3 is 14 residues. The germline CDR1 and CDR2 sequences are WSHSY and SAAADI. Losses at the gene ends were 8 bases for V and 4 bases for J; bases not matched to a gene: 6. DNA of the CDR3: TGCGCCAGCGGGGGGACAGGGCCGAATCAGCCCCAGCATTTT. Its protein is CASGGTGPNQPQHF.

In this sample, this clone turned up a few times. The J gene is TRBJ2-1, the V gene TRBV27; 9 bases agree with TRBD1. The V gene's germline CDR1 is MNHEY and CDR2 SMNVEV (reference sequence). After removal of 6 bases from V and 4 bases from J, the junction contained 7 bases not matched to a gene. The CDR3 extends over 15 amino acids. The CDR3 DNA sequence: TGTGCCAGCAGCTCTCCGGGACAGGGATACAATGAGCAGTTCTTC. Protein sequence: CASSSPGQGYNEQFF.

This clone has at least ten counts. This chain uses TRBV24-1 with TRBJ2-1; TRBD2 agrees at 9 bases. This CDR3 is built from 17 residues. The germline gives CDR1 KGHDR, CDR2 SFDVKD. Trimming took 4 bases from V and 2 from J; bases not matched to a gene: 8. CDR3: CATSDPSGARAYNEQFF. The CDR3, as DNA: TGTGCCACCAGTGACCCTAGCGGGGCAAGGGCCTACAATGAGCAGTTCTTC.

The rearrangement uses TRBV5-1 and TRBJ2-7, with 7 positions matching TRBD1. The junction had 4 bases not matched to a gene; V was cut back by 4 bases and J by 6 bases. Germline V gives CDR1 SGHRS, CDR2 YFSETQ. CDR3 size: 12 residues. As DNA, the CDR3 is TGCGCCAGCAGCAGACAGGGCGGCGAGCAGTACTTC. Its translation: CASSRQGGEQYF.

This clone is labeled medium-sized (0.01 to 0.1%). The rearrangement joins TRBV28 to TRBJ1-5; possible D gene TRBD1, 6 bases. Trimming shortened V by 6 bases and J by 6 bases, and 15 bases separated the two germline ends. This CDR3 region has 14 residues. Germline CDR1 MDHEN, CDR2 SYDVKM. DNA of the CDR3: TGTGCCAGCAGGATCCCACAGGGAGGTCAGCCCCAGCATTTT. Protein: CASRIPQGGQPQHF.

This clone came up many times. J is TRBJ2-1 and V is TRBV9, with D tentatively TRBD2 (6 bases). V lost 0 bases and J 7 bases, leaving 14 bases between the germline ends. The V gene's germline CDR1 is SGDLS and CDR2 YYNGEE. This CDR3 has 15 amino acids. The DNA of the CDR3 is TGTGCCAGCAGCGTAGAGTACGGGAGAGATAATGAGCAGTTCTTC. Amino acids: CASSVEYGRDNEQFF.

By share, this clone ranks as medium-sized. V is TRBV12-3 or TRBV12-4 and J is TRBJ2-7; no reliable D call. V was shortened by 4 bases and J by 1 base, with 8 bases between the two germline ends. The CDR3 runs 13 residues. The CDR3 spells CASSWAVSYEQYF. The CDR3, as DNA: TGTGCCAGCAGTTGGGCAGTATCCTACGAGCAGTACTTC.

The chain uses TRBV28 and TRBJ1-2; TRBD1 might be the D (6 bases). V lost 7 bases and J 4 bases, leaving 13 bases between the germline ends. Germline CDR1 reads MDHEN; CDR2 reads SYDVKM. The CDR3 runs to 13 residues. The CDR3 protein is CASTETGSYGYTF. The CDR3 DNA follows: TGTGCCAGCACCGAAACAGGGAGCTATGGCTACACCTTC.

This clone showed up many times. The gene calls are TRBV11-2 and TRBJ2-7, with 10 bases matching TRBD2. This CDR3 is built from 16 residues. The germline V gene encodes CDR1 SGHAT and CDR2 FQNNGV. Trimming at V came to 0 bases and at J to 7 bases, leaving 9 bases not matched to a gene. The CDR3 coding sequence is TGTGCCAGCAGCTTAGACGGGCTAGCGGGAGTTGGTGAGCAGTACGTC. Encoded protein: CASSLDGLAGVGEQYV.

To note about this clone: A much larger clonotype is one base distant, so this may be a read error. Other DNA sequences in this sample translate to the same CDR3. V usage is TRBV18 and J usage is TRBJ1-4; D uncertain. The CDR3 totals 13 residues. Germline V gene sequence: CDR1 KGHSH, CDR2 LQKENI. The CDR3 sequence is CASWRALNEKLFF. The CDR3 coding sequence is TGTGCCAGCTGGAGGGCTCTTAATGAGAAACTGTTTTTT.

This clone occurred many times. The chain recombines TRBV11-2 with TRBJ2-5; D may be TRBD1 (5 bases). The length of the CDR3 is 18 residues. Trimming removed 1 base at V and 1 base at J, with 19 bases between. Germline V gene sequence: CDR1 SGHAT, CDR2 FQNNGV. The CDR3 loop reads CASSLVGAAGSPQETQYF. CDR3 sequence (DNA): TGTGCCAGCAGCTTAGTTGGGGCGGCAGGGTCGCCCCAAGAGACCCAGTACTTC.

This clone was seen ten or more times. This rearrangement joins TRBV5-6 to TRBJ2-5; D is unclear. Trimming took off 0 bases at V and 5 bases at J, with 8 bases between the two ends. The germline gives CDR1 SGHDT, CDR2 YYEEEE. The CDR3 is 13 amino acids. CDR3 residues: CASSLAGGETQYF. DNA for the CDR3: TGTGCCAGCAGCTTGGCCGGTGGGGAGACCCAGTACTTC.

This clone appeared many times. The chain couples TRBV5-1 to TRBJ2-7, with D perhaps TRBD2 (6 bases). Germline values: CDR1 SGHRS, CDR2 YFSETQ. The V end lost 3 bases, the J end lost 0 bases, and 13 bases lay between the germline ends. This CDR3 has 15 residues. The CDR3 DNA sequence: TGCGCCAGCAGCTCGGGACTGACGAGCTCCTACGAGCAGTACTTC. Its protein product is CASSSGLTSSYEQYF.